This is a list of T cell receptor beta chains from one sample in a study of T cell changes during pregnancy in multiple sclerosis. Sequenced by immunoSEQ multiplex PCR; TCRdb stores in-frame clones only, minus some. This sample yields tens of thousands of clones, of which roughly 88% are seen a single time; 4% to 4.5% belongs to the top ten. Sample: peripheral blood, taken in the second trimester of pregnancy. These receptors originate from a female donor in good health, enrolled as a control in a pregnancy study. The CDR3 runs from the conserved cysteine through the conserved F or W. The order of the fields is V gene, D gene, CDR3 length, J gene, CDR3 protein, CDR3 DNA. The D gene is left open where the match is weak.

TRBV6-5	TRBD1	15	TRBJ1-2	CASSAPGRGKGGYTF	TGTGCCAGCAGCGCCCCGGGCAGGGGGAAGGGTGGCTACACCTTC
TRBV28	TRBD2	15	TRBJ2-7	CASSPPGTRVYEQYF	TGTGCCAGCAGCCCCCCCGGGACTAGGGTATACGAGCAGTACTTC
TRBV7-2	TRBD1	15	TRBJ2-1	CASKDRDHAYNEQFF	TGTGCCAGCAAAGACAGGGACCATGCCTACAATGAGCAGTTCTTC
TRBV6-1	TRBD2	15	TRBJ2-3	CASSGISGGADTQYF	TGTGCCAGCAGTGGAATTAGCGGGGGAGCAGATACGCAGTATTTT
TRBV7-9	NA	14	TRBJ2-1	CASSYPGTAGEQFF	TGTGCCAGCAGCTACCCTGGGACCGCGGGGGAGCAGTTCTTC
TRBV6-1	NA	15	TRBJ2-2	CASSEETGNTGELFF	TGTGCCAGCAGTGAAGAAACAGGGAACACCGGGGAGCTGTTTTTT
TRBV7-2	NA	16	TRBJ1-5	CASSLSRGGSNQPQHF	TGTGCCAGCAGCTTAAGTAGGGGGGGCAGCAATCAGCCCCAGCATTTT
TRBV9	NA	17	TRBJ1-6	CASSVGQGPTGNSPLHF	TGTGCCAGCAGCGTTGGTCAGGGGCCTACGGGGAATTCACCCCTCCACTTT
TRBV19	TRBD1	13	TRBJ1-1	CASSEQGATEAFF	TGTGCCAGTAGTGAGCAGGGGGCCACTGAAGCTTTCTTT
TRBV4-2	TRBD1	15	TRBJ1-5	CASSKGQDSNQPQHF	TGTGCCAGCAGCAAGGGACAGGATAGCAATCAGCCCCAGCATTTT
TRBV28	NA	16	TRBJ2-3	CASSLRGGSSTDTQYF	TGTGCCAGCAGTTTAAGGGGGGGGTCTAGCACAGATACGCAGTATTTT
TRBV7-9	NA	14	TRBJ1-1	CASSLASQITEAFF	TGTGCCAGCAGCTTAGCGTCGCAGATCACTGAAGCTTTCTTT